The clone carrying this T cell receptor (beta chain) was recorded at least ten times. Antigen unknown. The data are from a study of T cells in Graves' hyperthyroidism and ophthalmopathy. Study results and caveats: Appearing also in blood were most of the thyroid clonotypes expanded above 0.001.

This CDR3 is built from 16 residues. Germline CDR1 SGHTA, CDR2 FQGNSA. Germline trimming cut 0 bases from V and 7 bases from J; bases unmatched to any gene: 3. Template material for amplifying TCR beta CDR3 regions consisted of RNA transcripts. A set of HTBI primers served as the primers for a first-round RT-PCR of the TCR CDR3. Using its own MiXCR run on the multiplex PCR reads, TCRdb lists one record per CDR3 protein. The sample contains roughly 380,000 distinct CDR3 sequences, roughly an eighth of which appear only once. The rearrangement joins TRBV7-2 to TRBJ2-1, with 13 bases fitting TRBD2. The specimen sequenced was blood. The sequence was collected from a woman between 18 and 30 years old with Graves' hyperthyroidism. CDR3 nucleotide sequence: TGTGCCAGCAGCTTAGCTCGGACTAGCGGGAGTAATGAGCAGTTCTTC. It yields the protein CASSLARTSGSNEQFF.